This TCR beta chain was sequenced during a study of CD8 T cells in Susac syndrome. Study-wide results and limits: The study admitted that it had a relatively small number of individuals in its TCR sequencing and HLA analysis.

TCR beta from blood CD8+ and CD4+ T cells was sequenced. In the multiple sclerosis control group, patients were treatment-naive and had stable or active relapsing-remitting disease. The authors negatively isolated CD8+ and CD4+ T cells and FACS-enriched TEMRA cells. Germline loops: CDR1 MNHNS, CDR2 SASEGT. The CDR3 is 14 amino acids. V lost 5 bases to trimming and J lost 0 bases, with 8 bases between them. Reverse transcription used roughly 0.5 to 1 ug RNA and random hexamers. TCRdb reprocessed the immunoSEQ multiplex PCR reads with MiXCR, giving one entry per CDR3 protein. The repertoire holds almost 450,000 distinct CDR3 sequences, roughly 85% seen once, with roughly 0.11% in the top ten. This clonotype has a handful of counts. Its antigen remains unknown.

The source material was CD8+ T cells from PBMCs. The TCR was taken from a human donor with multiple sclerosis. V and J are TRBV6-1 and TRBJ1-3, with D possibly matching TRBD1 (5 bases). The CDR3 DNA reads as TGTGCCAGCAGTTATGACAGCTCTGGAAACACCATATATTTT. Its translation: CASSYDSSGNTIYF.